These T cell receptor beta chains were read from a single sample in a study of vaccination and CD4 T cells after COVID-19. These receptors' antigens are unknown. TCRdb redid the calling of the PCR reads with MiXCR, one entry per CDR3 protein. This sample yields fewer than 25,000 distinct CDR3 sequences, of which 40% to 50% are seen a single time; roughly 9.9% belongs to the top ten. The source material was CD4+ T cells from blood, cultured in vitro, sampled about 7 months after SARS-CoV-2 vaccination. These receptors were taken from a human donor who had recovered from COVID-19. The CDR3 runs from the conserved cysteine through the conserved F or W. D genes are given only for firm matches. Some rows mark clone size as missing; the rest say once, few, many or name a class of expanded clone.

j_gene | abundance | d_gene | v_gene | CDR3aa | CDR3nt
TRBJ2-7 | . | TRBD2 | TRBV20-1 | CSARSLIAGGYEQYF | TGCAGTGCTAGATCCTTAATAGCGGGAGGGTACGAGCAGTACTTC
TRBJ2-2 | . | . | TRBV15 | CATSSGLVTGELFF | TGTGCCACCAGCAGCGGTCTCGTCACCGGGGAGCTGTTTTTT
TRBJ2-7 | few | . | TRBV20-1 | CSASQSGFGEQYF | TGCAGTGCTAGTCAGAGTGGCTTCGGCGAGCAGTACTTC
TRBJ2-2 | . | . | TRBV20-1 | CSVGARIGGELFF | TGCAGTGTGGGGGCGCGAATCGGCGGGGAGCTGTTTTTT
TRBJ2-1 | . | . | TRBV20-1 | CSARRPGGRVEQFF | TGCAGTGCTAGACGTCCAGGGGGGAGGGTTGAGCAGTTCTTC
TRBJ2-5 | once | . | TRBV27 | CASSLSGRQETQYF | TGTGCCAGCAGTTTATCGGGAAGGCAAGAGACCCAGTACTTC
TRBJ2-7 | few | . | TRBV19 | CASSISVPTYEQYF | TGTGCCAGTAGTATCTCAGTCCCTACCTACGAGCAGTACTTC
TRBJ2-5 | . | . | TRBV19 | CASSIDVGGPQYF | TGTGCCAGTAGTATAGACGTTGGCGGGCCACAGTACTTC
TRBJ2-7 | . | . | TRBV7-9 | CASSPTRDSYEQYF | TGTGCCAGCTCCCCAACCCGGGATTCCTACGAGCAGTACTTC
TRBJ1-6 | few | . | TRBV20-1 | CSARDETVNSPLHF | TGCAGTGCTAGAGATGAGACCGTCAATTCACCCCTCCACTTT
TRBJ2-7 | . | TRBD2 | TRBV4-1 | CASSSREGGGPSYEQYF | TGCGCCAGCAGCTCCCGGGAGGGGGGGGGCCCCTCCTACGAGCAGTACTTC